One sample yielded the 8 T cell receptor beta chains listed below, sequenced in a study of response to subunit inactivated influenza vaccine. TCRdb reprocessed the RT-PCR reads via MiXCR and lists one record per CDR3 protein. Here the sample spans about 780,000 distinct CDR3 sequences, under 20% being singletons. This specimen consisted of PBMCs from blood, obtained roughly 5 days after vaccination. These receptors were collected from a middle-aged man who received an inactivated influenza vaccine.

CDR3 coding DNA: TGTGCCAGCAGTGAGTGGGACAGGGGGCGTTCAGATACGCAGTATTTT. Translated, it gives CASSEWDRGRSDTQYF. The chain links TRBV6-4 to TRBJ2-3, with 12 bases that match TRBD1. The trim removed 3 bases at V and 4 bases at J, leaving 5 bases unmatched. This CDR3 spans 16 amino acids. CDR1 and CDR2 (germline): MRHNA, SNTAGT.

This sequence joins TRBV10-3 and TRBJ1-6, with TRBD1 matching 7 bases. Germline CDR1 ENHRY, CDR2 SYGVKD. The CDR3 length is 15 residues. The V segment lost 6 bases and the J segment 7 bases; nucleotides outside the gene matches: 9. CDR3 sequence (DNA): TGTGCCATCAGGGAACAGGGGACTGGAAATTCACCCCTCCACTTT. It specifies CAIREQGTGNSPLHF.

This clonotype was counted many times. The DNA for the CDR3 is TGTGCCAGCAGTTTCGGACTAGCGGGGGCCTACGAGCAGTACTTC. Protein: CASSFGLAGAYEQYF. This chain connects TRBV7-2 to TRBJ2-7; 13 positions match TRBD2. With V trimmed by 6 bases and J by 2 bases, 4 bases remained unmatched. There are 15 residues in the CDR3. Germline CDR1 and CDR2: SGHTA and FQGNSA.

There are a few counts of this clonotype. The J gene is TRBJ2-3, the V gene TRBV2, with D possibly TRBD1 on 6 matching bases. Per the germline V gene, CDR1 is SNHLY and CDR2 is FYNNEI. The ends were cut back, 6 bases at V and 6 bases at J, with 19 bases in the middle. This CDR3 is 15 amino acids long. In DNA form, the CDR3 reads TGTGCCAGCAGAGCCTCTGGACAGACTGGGGATACGCAGTATTTT. Residues: CASRASGQTGDTQYF.

In this sample, this clonotype turned up a few times. The CDR3 nucleotides read TGTGCCACCAGTGATTTGGGGACTAGCGAAATCGGCACAGATACGCAGTATTTT. The encoded protein is CATSDLGTSEIGTDTQYF. The chain uses TRBV24-1 and TRBJ2-3; 10 nucleotides line up with TRBD2. The CDR3 loop spans 18 amino acids. After removal of 0 bases from V and 1 base from J, the junction contained 6 bases not matched to a gene. The germline V gene has CDR1 KGHDR and CDR2 SFDVKD.

The chain employs TRBV3-1 and TRBJ2-3; the D gene is possibly TRBD1 (7 bases). Germline lookup yields CDR1 LGHDT and CDR2 YNNKEL (reference sequence). V lost 4 bases, J lost 3 bases, and 11 bases lay in between. This CDR3 has 14 residues. The CDR3 region has the DNA TGTGCCAGCAGCCGGGCAGGGGGGACAGATACGCAGTATTTT. Translated: CASSRAGGTDTQYF.

The chain recombines TRBV7-2 with TRBJ2-5; D call uncertain. Trimming took 3 bases from V and 3 from J, leaving 11 bases between them. Germline CDR1 is SGHTA and CDR2 is FQGNSA. This CDR3 has 14 residues. The CDR3 loop reads CASSFIRTEETQYF. DNA of the CDR3: TGTGCCAGCAGCTTTATTCGAACCGAAGAGACCCAGTACTTC. Full variable domain (outside the CDR3, taken from reference TRBV7-2 and TRBJ2-5): GAGVSQSPSNKVTEKGKDVELRCDPISGHTALYWYRQSLGQGLEFLIYFQGNSAPDKSGLPSDRFSAERTGGSVSTLTIQRTQQEDSAVYLCASSFIRTEETQYFGPGTRLLVL.

V gene TRBV6-1 combines with J gene TRBJ2-6; D gene ambiguous. The CDR3 consists of 15 residues. Germline V gene lookup returns CDR1 MNHNS and CDR2 SASEGT. V was shortened by 2 bases and J by 2 bases, with 7 bases between the two germline ends. In DNA form, the CDR3 reads TGTGCCAGCAGTGAATGGCGGCCTGGGGCCAACGTCCTGACTTTC. Its translation: CASSEWRPGANVLTF.